This T cell receptor (beta chain) was sequenced in a study of long-term antiretroviral therapy in people with HIV. The V segment lost 3 bases and the J segment 3 bases; nucleotides outside the gene matches: 12. The CDR3 runs to 17 residues. Germline values: CDR1 SGHAT, CDR2 FQNNGV. The libraries were made with immunoSEQ v3.0 at survey level. TCRdb's copy holds only in-frame clones and misses some; the assay was immunoSEQ multiplex PCR. The repertoire includes tens of thousands of clones, about 85% of them detected once, and approximately 12% sits in the top ten. The gene calls are TRBV11-2 and TRBJ1-1; 8 positions match TRBD1. The sample was unsorted PBMCs, taken 1.6 years after starting antiretroviral therapy. This clonotype was obtained from a man in his forties with HIV. DNA for the CDR3: TGTGCCAGCAGCTTTACACTGACAGGGGACGCGGACACTGAAGCTTTCTTT. Residues: CASSFTLTGDADTEAFF.